This record looks at one T cell receptor (beta chain) sequence and its context. CDR1 MNHEY and CDR2 SVGAGI come from the germline V gene. CDR3 size: 14 residues. With 4 bases removed from V and 6 bases from J, the gap between germline ends came to 13 bases. TCRdb's table, derived via immunoSEQ multiplex PCR, lists solely in-frame clones and lacks some. Among fewer than 60,000 clones listed, around 90% were seen once. The data derive from a study of T cell changes during pregnancy in multiple sclerosis. The chain is built from TRBV6-5 and TRBJ2-1; tentatively, D is TRBD1 (7 bases). The sequenced sample was CD8+ T cells from peripheral blood mononuclear cells, obtained after pregnancy. The sequence derives from a female donor with multiple sclerosis, enrolled in a pregnancy study. CDR3 residues: CASSFRGEINEQFF. In DNA, the CDR3 is TGTGCCAGCAGTTTCAGGGGGGAGATCAATGAGCAGTTCTTC.